The 27 T cell receptor beta chains listed next were all sequenced from one sample in a study of regulatory T cells in long-lasting Graves disease. Described time point: persistent/refractory GD, antithyroid drugs over 5 years with positive TRAb. PBMC-extracted RNA yielded the TCR library. With iRepertoire HTBI primers and Arm-PCR of CDR3 regions, TCR beta libraries were built. MiXCR was run by TCRdb on the multiplex PCR reads, yielding one entry per CDR3 protein. The repertoire consists of around 460,000 distinct CDR3 sequences, with around a fifth occurring once and the leading ten covering 6.5% to 9%. The sample in question was peripheral blood mononuclear cells (PBMCs), obtained when the disease was refractory, from a patient treated with antithyroid drugs. These receptors all come from a female donor with Graves disease.

This clonotype was seen a few times. The V call is TRBV7-8, the J call TRBJ1-3; no firm D call. CDR3 size: 13 residues. The ends were cut back, 5 bases at V and 0 bases at J, with 5 bases in the middle. Germline assignment: CDR1 SGHVS and CDR2 FQNEAQ. CDR3 loop: CASSKSSGNTIYF. The CDR3, as DNA: TGTGCCAGCAGCAAAAGCTCTGGAAACACCATATATTTT.

On this clonotype: A read error may be the cause here, since a much bigger clone is one base away. The chain employs TRBV28 and TRBJ1-5; TRBD1 agrees at 7 bases. The ends lost 11 bases at V and 11 bases at J; junction bases unmatched: 6. The CDR3 runs to 10 residues. Germline V CDR1 and CDR2: MDHEN, SYDVKM. The CDR3 spells CAGKGASQHF. DNA of the CDR3: TGTGCCGGCAAGGGGGCGTCCCAGCATTTT.

This rearrangement joins TRBV19 to TRBJ2-1; D perhaps matches TRBD1 (6 bases). Trimming took off 10 bases at V and 0 bases at J, with 13 bases between the two ends. CDR3 size: 14 residues. The germline gives CDR1 LNHDA, CDR2 SQIVND (reference sequence). The CDR3 here is CATRPDSSYNEQFF. CDR3 coding DNA: TGTGCCACCAGGCCGGACAGCTCCTACAATGAGCAGTTCTTC.

J is TRBJ2-7 and V is TRBV27, with a weak D call TRBD1 (5 bases). CDR1 is MNHEY, CDR2 SMNVEV, per germline (reference sequence). CDR3 size: 15 residues. Trimming pared 2 bases from V and 2 bases from J, leaving 13 bases between. Here the CDR3 DNA reads TGTGCCAGCAGTTTAAGGGGAAATTCCCCCTACGAGCAGTACTTC. Encoded protein: CASSLRGNSPYEQYF.

In this sample, this clonotype turned up a few times. The genes are TRBV14 and TRBJ2-5; the match to TRBD2 covers 9 bases. The germline CDR1 and CDR2 sequences are SGHDN and FVKESK. The V and J ends lost 4 bases and 4 bases, in that order; junction bases with no gene match: 13. CDR3 length: 17 residues. The CDR3 region is CASSRGESSGDLETQYF. As DNA, the CDR3 is TGTGCCAGCAGCCGAGGCGAGTCTAGCGGGGACCTAGAGACCCAGTACTTC.

The chain carries TRBV7-8 and TRBJ2-4, with a possible D match to TRBD1 (6 bases). CDR3 length equals 14 residues. From germline, CDR1 is SGHVS and CDR2 FQNEAQ. Trimming took off 4 bases at V and 6 bases at J, with 13 bases between the two ends. The CDR3 DNA follows: TGTGCCAGCAGCTCCTATGTGGGGGCAAACATTCAGTACTTC. Protein: CASSSYVGANIQYF.

This chain joins TRBV19 and TRBJ2-7; a weak D match, TRBD2 (6 bases). Deletions cut 4 bases from V and 7 bases from J, with 17 bases between. Germline CDR1 is LNHDA and CDR2 is SQIVND (reference sequence). The CDR3 runs to 14 residues. The CDR3: CASSRDFPLQEQYF. The CDR3 bases are TGTGCCAGTAGTAGGGACTTTCCCCTCCAGGAGCAGTACTTC.

In its sample, this clonotype was seen many times. The CDR3 coding sequence is TGTGCCAGCAGCCAAGGGACAGGGGAAGCTTTCTTT. Translation gives CASSQGTGEAFF. This sequence joins TRBV3-1 and TRBJ1-1, with TRBD1 matching over 8 bases. V lost 1 base to trimming and J lost 8 bases; unmatched junction nucleotides: 0. The CDR3 sequence is 12 residues long. The germline gives CDR1 LGHDT, CDR2 YNNKEL (reference sequence).

The V gene is TRBV5-5, the J gene TRBJ2-5; D perhaps matches TRBD1 (5 bases). Trimming removed 7 bases from V and 1 base from J, with 11 bases in between. This CDR3 has 13 residues. Germline CDR1 is SGHKS and CDR2 is YYEKEE (reference sequence). CDR3 DNA: TGTGCCAGCGCCCGGACAAGCCAAGAGACCCAGTACTTC. Translating it yields CASARTSQETQYF.

This clonotype was recorded many times. This chain joins TRBV20-1 and TRBJ2-5, with 10 bases that match TRBD1. After removal of 4 bases from V and 5 bases from J, the junction contained 10 bases not matched to a gene. Germline CDR1 and CDR2: DFQATT and SNEGSKA (reference sequence). The CDR3 spans 15 residues. DNA for the CDR3: TGCAGTGCTAATCCCGGGACAGGGGCGTGGGAGACCCAGTACTTC. Translating it yields CSANPGTGAWETQYF.

Ten or more counts support this clonotype. The V call is TRBV28, the J call TRBJ2-1; D is possibly TRBD1 (5 bases). V dropped 5 bases and J dropped 0 bases, with 14 bases sitting between them. The germline CDR1 and CDR2 sequences are MDHEN and SYDVKM. The CDR3 runs to 16 residues. The CDR3 DNA sequence: TGTGCCAGCAGTCTCTCCGGAAGGGGCTCCTACAATGAGCAGTTCTTC. Its translation: CASSLSGRGSYNEQFF.

The rearrangement uses TRBV6-9 and TRBJ2-5; TRBD2 agrees at 9 bases. Germline CDR1 and CDR2: MNHGY and SVAAGI. Unmatched junction bases numbered 12, after V lost 3 bases and J lost 1 base. The CDR3 covers 18 residues. The CDR3 sequence is CASSYNRGSGSRQETQYF. The CDR3 bases are TGTGCCAGCAGTTACAATCGCGGTAGCGGGAGTCGCCAAGAGACCCAGTACTTC.

This clonotype was found many times. The rearrangement joins TRBV11-3 to TRBJ1-6, with TRBD1 matching over 9 bases. Trimming removed 4 bases from V and 7 bases from J; junction bases left unmatched: 5. Per the germline V gene, CDR1 is SGHNT and CDR2 is YENEEA. This CDR3 region has 15 residues. CDR3 in DNA: TGTGCCAGCAGCTCGGGACAGGGTAAAAATTCACCCCTCCACTTT. Its translation: CASSSGQGKNSPLHF.

This clonotype was counted only a few times. The gene calls are TRBV5-1 and TRBJ2-3, with TRBD1 matching over 9 bases. CDR1 is SGHRS, CDR2 YFSETQ, per germline. Germline trimming cut 7 bases from V and 5 bases from J; bases unmatched to any gene: 17. The CDR3 has 17 residues. CDR3 nucleotide sequence: TGCGCCAGCCGCGAGACATTCGGGACAGGGACGATAGATACGCAGTATTTT. It translates to CASRETFGTGTIDTQYF.

The gene calls are TRBV29-1 and TRBJ2-7; 8 nucleotides line up with TRBD1. From germline, CDR1 is SQVTM and CDR2 ANQGSEA. J gave up 2 bases and V 7 bases, and 13 bases lay outside the gene matches. CDR3 length: 15 amino acids. CDR3 sequence reads: CSAGTTGAETYEQYF. CDR3 bases: TGCAGCGCTGGAACGACAGGGGCCGAGACCTACGAGCAGTACTTC.

This chain joins TRBV29-1 and TRBJ2-5, with 7 bases identical to TRBD1. This CDR3 contains 12 residues. Germline values: CDR1 SQVTM, CDR2 ANQGSEA. V trimming: 3 bases; J trimming: 4 bases; junction bases outside the gene matches: 2. The CDR3 bases are TGCAGCGTTGATGACAGGGTAGAGACCCAGTACTTC. This translates into CSVDDRVETQYF.

This clonotype was observed many times. The chain combines TRBV12-3 or TRBV12-4 with TRBJ2-5, with 9 positions matching TRBD2. Unmatched junction bases numbered 10, after V lost 3 bases and J lost 5 bases. This CDR3 contains 16 residues. The CDR3 sequence is CASSLSAGGPRETQYF. The CDR3 DNA sequence: TGTGCCAGCAGTTTGTCGGCGGGAGGGCCGCGGGAGACCCAGTACTTC.

This clonotype was seen repeatedly, ten times or more. The genes are TRBV12-3 or TRBV12-4 and TRBJ2-2, with 9 bases lining up with TRBD2. J was trimmed by 3 bases and V by 1 base; bases with no gene match: 9. The CDR3 extends over 18 amino acids. The CDR3 bases are TGTGCCAGCAGTTTAGGCACGGCTAGCGGGAAAGACACCGGGGAGCTGTTTTTT. The encoded protein is CASSLGTASGKDTGELFF.

The chain links TRBV6-5 to TRBJ1-1, with D unresolved. The CDR3 sequence is 14 residues long. CDR1 and CDR2 (germline): MNHEY, SVGAGI. V lost 1 base and J lost 1, with 7 bases in between. The chain's CDR3 is CASSYFRTNTEAFF. CDR3 bases: TGTGCCAGCAGTTACTTCCGGACGAACACTGAAGCTTTCTTT.

This clonotype was counted a few times. This chain uses TRBV3-1 with TRBJ2-7; no clear D gene. The CDR3 loop spans 16 amino acids. V dropped 4 bases and J dropped 3 bases, with 19 bases sitting between them. Looked up from germline, CDR1 is LGHDT and CDR2 is YNNKEL (reference sequence). As DNA, the CDR3 is TGTGCCAGCAGCCCAAGATGGCAGTCGCGTTACTACGAGCAGTACTTC. As protein: CASSPRWQSRYYEQYF.

This clonotype was counted ten times or more. The J gene is TRBJ2-5, the V gene TRBV24-1, with TRBD1 matching over 8 bases. The CDR3 is 17 residues long. From germline, CDR1 is KGHDR and CDR2 SFDVKD. V trimming: 4 bases; J trimming: 0 bases; junction bases outside the gene matches: 9. CDR3 protein: CATSEPGATGDQETQYF. The CDR3 region has the DNA TGTGCCACCAGTGAGCCGGGAGCGACAGGGGACCAAGAGACCCAGTACTTC.

The chain is built from TRBV7-8 and TRBJ1-1; no clear D gene. Trimming shortened V by 7 bases and J by 1 base, and 16 bases separated the two germline ends. This CDR3 comprises 15 residues. Germline V gene lookup returns CDR1 SGHVS and CDR2 FQNEAQ. For the CDR3, the DNA is TGTGCCAGCACCCCCCTGGCAGCGACGAACACTGAAGCTTTCTTT. Translated, it gives CASTPLAATNTEAFF.

In its sample, this clonotype was seen many times. This rearrangement joins TRBV28 to TRBJ2-7; perhaps D is TRBD1 or TRBD2 (5 bases each). CDR1 and CDR2 (germline): MDHEN, SYDVKM. The CDR3 is 15 amino acids. Trimming cost V 6 bases and J 4 bases, with 19 bases left between them. The chain's CDR3 is CASSPGRGPHYEQYF. The CDR3 nucleotides are TGTGCCAGCAGCCCCGGACGGGGACCTCATTACGAGCAGTACTTC.

This clonotype has at least ten counts. This chain links TRBV28 with TRBJ2-7; weak D call: TRBD2 (6 bases). With 7 bases removed from V and 2 bases from J, the gap between germline ends came to 18 bases. The CDR3 consists of 15 residues. CDR1 and CDR2 (germline): MDHEN, SYDVKM. CDR3 in DNA: TGTGCCAGCACTCCCCCCGGGACTCCCCCCTACGAGCAGTACTTC. This sequence encodes CASTPPGTPPYEQYF.

This clonotype has just a few counts. As DNA, the CDR3 is TGTGCCACCAGTCAATGGCTAAAAGGCAATCAGCCCCAGCATTTT. Translated: CATSQWLKGNQPQHF. The chain links TRBV24-1 to TRBJ1-5, with D unresolved. Germline CDR1 is KGHDR and CDR2 is SFDVKD. Trimming stripped 6 bases from V and 2 bases from J, with 13 bases between. The CDR3 totals 15 residues.

This clonotype was recorded at least ten times. The chain employs TRBV20-1 and TRBJ1-5, with TRBD1 as a possible D gene (6 bases). The CDR3 is 15 residues long. CDR1 and CDR2 from the germline V gene are DFQATT and SNEGSKA (reference sequence). Trimming removed 1 base at V and 2 bases at J, with 12 bases between. CDR3 loop: CSARAGGAGNQPQHF. The CDR3 DNA reads as TGCAGTGCTAGAGCTGGGGGCGCGGGCAATCAGCCCCAGCATTTT.

This rearrangement joins TRBV14 to TRBJ1-1, with 9 bases that match TRBD1. This CDR3 region has 14 residues. The J segment lost 5 bases and the V segment lost 3 bases, leaving 4 bases of the junction unmatched. Germline V CDR1 and CDR2: SGHDN, FVKESK. The CDR3 sequence is CASSHETGGTEAFF. CDR3 sequence (DNA): TGTGCCAGCAGCCACGAGACAGGGGGGACTGAAGCTTTCTTT.